Described below is a single TCR beta chain sequence and its context. Its antigen is not known. The data stem from a study of shared clonotypes between healthy human individuals. Study-level results: The study found lower generation probabilities in non-shared clonotypes than in those shared by all four donors. Four donors had about 5.1% of their naive CD4 clonotypes in common.

The V gene end was trimmed by 3 bases and the J gene end by 4 bases; junction bases not matched to a gene: 5. The CDR3 has 16 residues. CDR1 is SGHNT and CDR2 is YYREEE in the germline V gene (reference sequence). The naive CD8 fraction comprised CD45RO-negative cells positively selected for CCR7 and excluded terminally differentiated effector memory CD45RA+ cells. The method was immunoSEQ multiplex PCR; TCRdb's version includes in-frame clones alone and lacks a portion of them. The sample carries more than 550,000 clones, under 95% recorded once. Sequencing was done on a sample of naive CD8+ T cells sorted from blood. This clonotype originated in a man between 25 and 39 years old in good health. This chain connects TRBV5-4 to TRBJ2-3, with 13 bases fitting TRBD2. Written as DNA, the CDR3 is TGTGCCAGCAGCTGGACTAGCGGGAGTCTGCCAGATACGCAGTATTTT. Translation: CASSWTSGSLPDTQYF.